The clone carrying this T cell receptor (beta chain) occurred many times. The antigen is undetermined. This entry belongs to a study of T cells in Graves' hyperthyroidism and ophthalmopathy. In the study overall: Upon initial diagnosis and before any treatment, peripheral blood was collected. Study observations and caveats: With a median lead of around 5.9 months before onset, the model predicted ophthalmopathy. Within blood appeared most thyroid clonotypes that had expanded above 0.001.

The authors deemed Graves' hyperthyroidism stable absent ophthalmopathy progression within 18 months. V lost 2 bases and J 0 bases, leaving 7 bases between the germline ends. In germline, CDR1 is WNHNN, CDR2 SYGVQD (reference sequence). The length of the CDR3 is 14 residues. Template material for amplifying TCR beta CDR3 regions consisted of RNA transcripts. First-round RT-PCR of the TCR CDR3 relied on the HTBI primer set. TCRdb re-derived calls from the multiplex PCR reads in MiXCR, one entry per CDR3 protein. The sample shows a few hundred thousand distinct CDR3 sequences, around 14% of them seen only once.

The receptor comes from a young woman with Graves' hyperthyroidism. The sample was blood. This sequence joins TRBV10-1 and TRBJ1-1; D gene ambiguous. The CDR3 bases are TGCGCCAGCAGTGAGCACAGCGTGAACACTGAAGCTTTCTTT. The encoded protein is CASSEHSVNTEAFF.